These T cell receptor beta chains were read from a single sample in a study of cytomegalovirus exposure and HLA in healthy donors. TCRdb's copy holds only in-frame clones and misses some; the assay was immunoSEQ multiplex PCR. The sample consists of some 78,000 clones, 72% of them appearing once. The specimen was PBMCs. Every receptor here comes from a woman aged 40 to 49 in good health and CMV-seropositive. Each CDR3 is given with its conserved first and last residue. A D gene is named only where the DNA matches it firmly. Clone size is given for some rows only: seen once, a few or many times, or a class if the clone is expanded.

clone_size j_call v_call d_call cdr3_aa cdr3_nt
few TRBJ2-5 TRBV30 NA CAFYGGPETQYF TGTGCCTTCTACGGGGGGCCGGAGACCCAGTACTTC
once TRBJ2-1 TRBV7-8 TRBD2 CASSPPWRLAEYNEQFF TGTGCCAGCAGCCCTCCGTGGAGACTAGCGGAATACAATGAGCAGTTCTTC
NA TRBJ2-7 TRBV11-3 NA CASSPNSDEQYF TGTGCCAGCAGTCCGAACTCGGACGAGCAGTACTTC
NA TRBJ2-3 TRBV7-9 TRBD2 CASSDGSGLAGGAQYF TGTGCCAGCAGTGACGGATCGGGACTAGCGGGAGGGGCGCAGTATTTT
NA TRBJ2-7 TRBV10-2 NA CASSSGSYEQYF TGCGCCAGCAGCTCAGGCTCCTACGAGCAGTACTTC
few TRBJ2-3 TRBV5-1 NA CASSLGGGSTDTQYF TGCGCCAGCAGCTTGGGAGGAGGATCAACAGATACGCAGTATTTT
NA TRBJ1-2 TRBV28 NA CASSSGVNYGYTF TGTGCCAGCAGTTCAGGGGTGAACTATGGCTACACCTTC
few TRBJ2-5 TRBV2 NA CASSDQGKKTQYF TGTGCCAGCAGTGACCAGGGGAAGAAGACCCAGTACTTC
once TRBJ2-2 TRBV29-1 NA CSVGLKMTGELFF TGCAGCGTCGGACTGAAGATGACCGGGGAGCTGTTTTTT
NA TRBJ2-7 TRBV7-8 TRBD1 CASSLAGRTGGYEQYF TGTGCCAGCAGCTTAGCTGGTCGGACAGGGGGCTACGAGCAGTACTTC
NA TRBJ1-5 TRBV7-8 NA CASSLQGQPQHF TGTGCCAGCAGCCTACAGGGCCAGCCCCAGCATTTT
NA TRBJ2-7 TRBV5-1 NA CASSSLTINEQYF TGCGCCAGCAGCTCTTTGACTATTAACGAGCAGTACTTC
few TRBJ2-1 TRBV2 TRBD1 CASSDGQGGWNEQFF TGTGCCAGCAGTGACGGACAGGGGGGGTGGAATGAGCAGTTCTTC
few TRBJ1-2 TRBV6-5 NA CASSPKGHSYGYTF TGTGCCAGCAGCCCGAAGGGACACTCCTATGGCTACACCTTC
NA TRBJ1-4 TRBV28 NA CASSLTERLFF TGTGCCAGCAGTTTGACGGAGCGACTGTTTTTT
few TRBJ1-2 TRBV19 TRBD1 CASSTDGGQGYGYTF TGTGCCAGTAGTACCGACGGGGGACAGGGATATGGCTACACCTTC
NA TRBJ2-7 TRBV13 NA CASSTRAGAAHEQYF TGTGCCAGCAGTACTAGGGCAGGGGCAGCCCACGAGCAGTACTTC
NA TRBJ1-1 TRBV4-1 NA CASSQDRGGVNTEAFF TGTGCCAGCAGCCAAGATCGGGGTGGGGTGAACACTGAAGCTTTCTTT
NA TRBJ2-7 TRBV6-1 TRBD2 CASSPTSGGAYEQYF TGTGCCAGCAGCCCTACTAGCGGGGGGGCCTACGAGCAGTACTTC
NA TRBJ1-2 TRBV10-2 NA CASSDGGGLNYGYTF TGCGCCAGCAGTGACGGGGGGGGTCTTAACTATGGCTACACCTTC
NA TRBJ2-1 TRBV27 NA CASSRRGSNEQFF TGTGCCAGCAGCCGAAGGGGGAGCAATGAGCAGTTCTTC
NA TRBJ1-2 TRBV5-1 TRBD1 CASSSTPGQGAPGYTF TGCGCCAGCAGCTCGACCCCGGGACAGGGGGCGCCTGGCTACACCTTC
NA TRBJ2-6 TRBV4-1 TRBD1 CASSPGTVDNVLTF TGCGCCAGCAGCCCAGGGACAGTTGATAACGTCCTGACTTTC
few TRBJ2-3 TRBV2 NA CASSDGQWPDTQYF TGTGCCAGCAGTGACGGACAGTGGCCAGATACGCAGTATTTT
few TRBJ1-4 TRBV2 NA CASSESATNEKLFF TGTGCCAGCAGTGAGAGTGCAACTAATGAAAAACTGTTTTTT
NA TRBJ2-5 TRBV29-1 TRBD2 CSVDGGGASETQYF TGCAGCGTTGACGGCGGGGGGGCGAGTGAGACCCAGTACTTC
NA TRBJ2-7 TRBV7-2 NA CASSLLRSEQYF TGTGCCAGCAGCCTCTTGAGGAGCGAGCAGTACTTC
once TRBJ1-5 TRBV6-5 NA CASRQGGSNQPQHF TGTGCCAGCAGGCAGGGAGGGAGCAATCAGCCCCAGCATTTT
few TRBJ2-7 TRBV5-6 NA CASSPYSSYEQYF TGTGCCAGCAGCCCTTATTCGAGCTACGAGCAGTACTTC
few TRBJ2-2 TRBV28 TRBD2 CASSLWALAGGPGELFF TGTGCCAGCAGTTTATGGGCCCTAGCGGGGGGACCCGGGGAGCTGTTTTTT
NA TRBJ2-5 TRBV30 TRBD2 CAWSEFGLADQETQYF TGTGCCTGGAGTGAATTTGGACTAGCTGATCAAGAGACCCAGTACTTC
few TRBJ2-7 TRBV19 TRBD1 CASSPGQSTYEQYF TGTGCCAGTAGTCCGGGACAGAGTACCTACGAGCAGTACTTC
NA TRBJ2-5 TRBV12-5 NA CASGLTLWTQYF TGTGCTAGTGGTTTGACTTTATGGACCCAGTACTTC
NA TRBJ2-1 TRBV5-4 TRBD2 CASSLTGGGYNEQFF TGTGCCAGCAGCTTAACGGGAGGAGGTTACAATGAGCAGTTCTTC
NA TRBJ2-3 TRBV28 NA CASSLQSTDTQYF TGTGCCAGCAGTTTGCAGAGCACAGATACGCAGTATTTT
NA TRBJ2-7 TRBV27 NA CASSLYRAHDEQYF TGTGCCAGCAGTTTGTACAGGGCTCACGACGAGCAGTACTTC
NA TRBJ2-1 TRBV30 NA CAGLAIGNEQFF TGTGCCGGACTGGCAATTGGAAATGAGCAGTTCTTC
NA TRBJ1-1 TRBV29-1 TRBD1 CSVVWQGGEAFF TGCAGCGTTGTATGGCAGGGGGGTGAAGCTTTCTTT
once TRBJ1-1 TRBV6-5 NA CASSYRIGGTEAFF TGTGCCAGCAGTTATAGGATAGGGGGCACTGAAGCTTTCTTT
NA TRBJ1-4 TRBV6-5 TRBD1 CASSGQGLREKLFF TGTGCCAGCAGCGGACAGGGGTTAAGAGAAAAACTGTTTTTT
NA TRBJ1-6 TRBV15 TRBD1 CATSLTGSSPLHF TGTGCCACCAGTTTGACAGGGAGTTCACCCCTCCACTTT
NA TRBJ2-1 TRBV28 TRBD2 CASTPAGPRDEQFF TGTGCCAGCACCCCAGCGGGGCCTAGAGATGAGCAGTTCTTC
NA TRBJ1-1 TRBV5-1 NA CASSPGTWNTEAFF TGCGCCAGCAGTCCCGGGACATGGAACACTGAAGCTTTCTTT
NA TRBJ2-3 TRBV7-9 TRBD2 CASSGRLRGGATDTQYF TGTGCCAGCAGCGGCCGACTGCGCGGGGGGGCAACAGATACGCAGTATTTT
NA TRBJ2-3 TRBV7-2 NA CASSAAGDTQYF TGTGCCAGCAGCGCCGCCGGGGATACGCAGTATTTT
NA TRBJ1-5 TRBV10-3 TRBD1 CAISEGRGLSQPQHF TGTGCCATCAGTGAGGGAAGGGGGCTAAGTCAGCCCCAGCATTTT
NA TRBJ1-1 TRBV5-6 NA CASSHYRMNTEAFF TGTGCCAGCAGCCATTACAGAATGAACACTGAAGCTTTCTTT
NA TRBJ2-1 TRBV11-2 TRBD1 CASSLWTGANEQFF TGTGCCAGCAGCTTATGGACAGGGGCAAATGAGCAGTTCTTC
NA TRBJ1-2 TRBV6-5 TRBD1 CASRSGTGSNYGYTF TGTGCCAGCAGATCCGGGACAGGGAGTAACTATGGCTACACCTTC
NA TRBJ2-1 TRBV9 NA CASSGGGAVPANEQFF TGTGCCAGCAGCGGTGGAGGAGCAGTCCCCGCCAATGAGCAGTTCTTC
few TRBJ1-1 TRBV19 NA CASSISGFGEAFF TGTGCCAGTAGTATCAGCGGGTTTGGTGAAGCTTTCTTT
NA TRBJ2-1 TRBV29-1 TRBD2 CSVEGTSGSSSNEQFF TGCAGCGTTGAGGGGACTAGCGGGAGCTCTTCCAATGAGCAGTTCTTC
NA TRBJ2-5 TRBV7-9 NA CASSLAWERETQYF TGTGCCAGCAGCTTAGCGTGGGAGAGGGAGACCCAGTACTTC